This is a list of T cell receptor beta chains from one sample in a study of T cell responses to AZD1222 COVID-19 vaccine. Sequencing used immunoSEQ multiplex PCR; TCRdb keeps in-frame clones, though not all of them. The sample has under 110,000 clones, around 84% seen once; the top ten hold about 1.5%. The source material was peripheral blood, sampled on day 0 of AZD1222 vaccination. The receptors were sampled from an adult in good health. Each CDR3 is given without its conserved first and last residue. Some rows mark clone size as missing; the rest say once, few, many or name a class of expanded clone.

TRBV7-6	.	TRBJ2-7	ASDSGYEQY
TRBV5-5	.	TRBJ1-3	ASSSFPGTGNTIY
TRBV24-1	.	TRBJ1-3	ATTRDRGPKNTIY
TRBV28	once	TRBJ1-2	ASSPSAGNYGYT
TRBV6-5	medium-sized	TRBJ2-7	ASSYSPGRSYEQY
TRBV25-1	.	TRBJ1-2	ASSDGSGTFNYGYT
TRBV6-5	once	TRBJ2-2	ASSYVLDGGELF
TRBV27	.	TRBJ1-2	ASNSGQGEYGYT
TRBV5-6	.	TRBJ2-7	ASRRNIAGGAYEQY
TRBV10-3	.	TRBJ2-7	ATGPGSYEQY
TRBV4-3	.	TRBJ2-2	ASSQVGSGTGELF
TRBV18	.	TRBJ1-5	ASSRTVQGSNQPQH
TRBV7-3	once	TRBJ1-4	ASSPTGLSNEKLF
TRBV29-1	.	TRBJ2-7	SVVSGTYEQY
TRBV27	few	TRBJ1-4	ASSFSGYEKLF
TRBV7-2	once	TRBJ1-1	ASSFFLVQDSTEAF
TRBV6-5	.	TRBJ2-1	ASSSSGPRIEQF
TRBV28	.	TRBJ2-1	ASSFTSPPINEQF
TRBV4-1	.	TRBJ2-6	ASSQDLAGGGANVLT
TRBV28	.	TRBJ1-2	ASTNRGLYGYT
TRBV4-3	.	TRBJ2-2	ASSQRYGTGFSGELF
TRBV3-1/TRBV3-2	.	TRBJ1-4	ASSPLGTKKLF
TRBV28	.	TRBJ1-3	ASSNLGTGATGNTIY
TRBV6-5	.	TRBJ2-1	ATKGTRNEQF
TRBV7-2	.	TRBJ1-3	ASSSDRGSGNTIY
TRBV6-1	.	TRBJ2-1	ASSERGSGRYSYNEQF
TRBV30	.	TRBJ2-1	AWSVLVRLANEQF
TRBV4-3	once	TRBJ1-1	ASSHQTGNTEAF
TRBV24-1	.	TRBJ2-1	ATSVGALLSYNEQF
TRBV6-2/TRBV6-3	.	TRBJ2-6	ASSYDGKRRTNVLT
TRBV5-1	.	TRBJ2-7	ASSLLAGEVEQY
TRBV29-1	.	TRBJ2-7	SVERQGSTYEQY